The T cell receptor (beta chain) under discussion was sequenced for a study of blood T cell repertoires in COVID-19. As for the study in general: COVID-19 samples, acute and convalescent, were from the United States, Italy and Spain. From T cells, B-cell-depleted T cells, or PBMCs came the material, which was cDNA or gDNA.

As handled by the study authors: Estimation of nucleated cell counts was performed using reference gene primer amplification. The data were produced by immunoSEQ multiplex PCR, yet TCRdb's version contains in-frame clones alone and is incomplete. V and J calls and clone size are as listed in that table; D and trimming were resolved from the DNA. In the table there are 150,000 to 200,000 clones, about 88% of which are singletons. CDR1 and CDR2 (germline): SGHKS, YYEKEE (reference sequence). The V end was cut by 2 bases, the J end by 4 bases, with 12 bases between. CDR3 length: 15 residues. The chain employs TRBV5-5 and TRBJ1-4; D not resolved. The sequence was collected from an elderly woman with acute or convalescent COVID-19. Sequenced material: peripheral blood. The DNA for the CDR3 is TGTGCCAGCAGCTTCTATCGGTCAAATAATGAAAAACTGTTTTTT. Protein product: CASSFYRSNNEKLFF.